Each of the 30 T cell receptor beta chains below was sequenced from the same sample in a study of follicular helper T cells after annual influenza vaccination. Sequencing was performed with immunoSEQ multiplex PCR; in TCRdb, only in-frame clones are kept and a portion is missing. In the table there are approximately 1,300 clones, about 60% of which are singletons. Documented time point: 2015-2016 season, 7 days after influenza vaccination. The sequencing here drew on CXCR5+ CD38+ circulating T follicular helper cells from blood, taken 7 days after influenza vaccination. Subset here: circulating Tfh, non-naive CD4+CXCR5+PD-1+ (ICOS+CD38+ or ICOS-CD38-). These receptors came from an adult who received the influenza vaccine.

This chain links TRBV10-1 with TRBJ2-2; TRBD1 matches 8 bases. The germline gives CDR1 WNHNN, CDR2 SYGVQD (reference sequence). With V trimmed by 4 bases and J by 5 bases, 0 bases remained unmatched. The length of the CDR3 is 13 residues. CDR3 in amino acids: CASSGQGTGELFF. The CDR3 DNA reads TGCGCCAGCAGTGGACAGGGGACCGGGGAGCTGTTTTTT.

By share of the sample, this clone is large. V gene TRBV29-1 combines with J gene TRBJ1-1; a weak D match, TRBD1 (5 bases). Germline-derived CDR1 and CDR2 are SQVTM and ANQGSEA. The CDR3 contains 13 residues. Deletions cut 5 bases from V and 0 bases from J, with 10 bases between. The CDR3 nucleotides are TGCAGCGTTTCAACAGGCATGAACACTGAAGCTTTCTTT. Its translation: CSVSTGMNTEAFF. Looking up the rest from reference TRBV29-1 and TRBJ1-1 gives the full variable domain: SAVISQKPSRDICQRGTSLTIQCQVDSQVTMMFWYRQQPGQSLTLIATANQGSEATYESGFVIDKFPISRPNLTFSTLTVSNMSPEDSSIYLCSVSTGMNTEAFFGQGTRLTVV.

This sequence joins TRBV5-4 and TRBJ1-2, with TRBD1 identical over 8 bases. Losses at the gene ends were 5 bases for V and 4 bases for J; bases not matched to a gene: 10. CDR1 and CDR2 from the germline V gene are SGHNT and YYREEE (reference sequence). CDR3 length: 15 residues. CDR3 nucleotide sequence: TGTGCCAGCAGTAGCCAGGCAGGGGGCCTCTATGGCTACACCTTC. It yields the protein CASSSQAGGLYGYTF.

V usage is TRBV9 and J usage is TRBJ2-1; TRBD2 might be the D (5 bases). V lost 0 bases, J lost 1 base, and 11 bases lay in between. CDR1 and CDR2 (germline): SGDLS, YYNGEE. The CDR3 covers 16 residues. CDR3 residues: CASSVGGSASYNEQFF. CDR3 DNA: TGTGCCAGCAGCGTAGGAGGGAGCGCTTCCTACAATGAGCAGTTCTTC.

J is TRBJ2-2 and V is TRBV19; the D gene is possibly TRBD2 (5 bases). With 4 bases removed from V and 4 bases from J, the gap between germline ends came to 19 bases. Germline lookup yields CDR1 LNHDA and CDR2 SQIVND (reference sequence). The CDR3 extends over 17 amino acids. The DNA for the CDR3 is TGTGCCAGTAGTACTTCCTCTGGCGGGCGCCGCACCGGGGAGCTGTTTTTT. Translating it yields CASSTSSGGRRTGELFF.

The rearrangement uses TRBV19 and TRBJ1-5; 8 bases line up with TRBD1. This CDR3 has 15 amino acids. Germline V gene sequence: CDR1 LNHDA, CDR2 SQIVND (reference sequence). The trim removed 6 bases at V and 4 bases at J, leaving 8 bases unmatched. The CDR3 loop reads CASRDGTGQNQPQHF. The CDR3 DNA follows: TGTGCCAGTAGGGACGGGACAGGCCAAAATCAGCCCCAGCATTTT.

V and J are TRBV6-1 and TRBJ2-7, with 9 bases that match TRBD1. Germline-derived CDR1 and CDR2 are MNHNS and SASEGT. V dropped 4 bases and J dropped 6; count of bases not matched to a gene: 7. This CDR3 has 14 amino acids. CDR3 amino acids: CASSGGTGYGEQYF. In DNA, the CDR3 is TGTGCCAGCAGTGGCGGGACAGGGTACGGCGAGCAGTACTTC.

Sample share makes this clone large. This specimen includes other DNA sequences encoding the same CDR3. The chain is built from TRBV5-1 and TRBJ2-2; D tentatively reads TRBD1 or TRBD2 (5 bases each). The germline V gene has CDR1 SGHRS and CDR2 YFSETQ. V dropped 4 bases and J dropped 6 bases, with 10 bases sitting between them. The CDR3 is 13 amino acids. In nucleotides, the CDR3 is TGCGCCAGCAGCCCCGAGGGGTCCGGGGAGCTGTTTTTT. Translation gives CASSPEGSGELFF.

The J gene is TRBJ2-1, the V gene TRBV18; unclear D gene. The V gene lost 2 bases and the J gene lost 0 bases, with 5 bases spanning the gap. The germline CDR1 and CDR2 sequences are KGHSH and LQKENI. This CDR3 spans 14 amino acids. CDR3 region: CASSPIFSYNEQFF. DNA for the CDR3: TGTGCCAGCTCACCAATCTTCTCCTACAATGAGCAGTTCTTC.

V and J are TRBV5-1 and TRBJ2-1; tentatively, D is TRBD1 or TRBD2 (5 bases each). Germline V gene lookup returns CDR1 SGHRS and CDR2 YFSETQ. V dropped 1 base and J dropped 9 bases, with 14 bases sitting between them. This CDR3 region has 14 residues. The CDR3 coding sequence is TGCGCCAGCAGCTTGCAGGGCAGCGAGGGTGAGCAGTTCTTC. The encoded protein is CASSLQGSEGEQFF.

CDR3 residues: CASSLQLRSSGNTIYF. DNA of the CDR3: TGTGCCAGCAGCTTGCAACTCCGATCCTCTGGAAACACCATATATTTT. The gene calls are TRBV5-8 and TRBJ1-3; unclear D gene. The germline V gene encodes CDR1 SGHTS and CDR2 YDEGEE. V was pared by 1 base and J by 0 bases, with 11 bases between. CDR3 length: 16 residues.

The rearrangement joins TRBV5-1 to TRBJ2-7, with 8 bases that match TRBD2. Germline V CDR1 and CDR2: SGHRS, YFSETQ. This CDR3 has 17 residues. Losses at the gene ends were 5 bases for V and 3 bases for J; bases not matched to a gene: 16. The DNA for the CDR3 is TGCGCCAGCAGGCCCACCCGGTGGGCGGGAGGTATCTACGAGCAGTACTTC. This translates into CASRPTRWAGGIYEQYF.

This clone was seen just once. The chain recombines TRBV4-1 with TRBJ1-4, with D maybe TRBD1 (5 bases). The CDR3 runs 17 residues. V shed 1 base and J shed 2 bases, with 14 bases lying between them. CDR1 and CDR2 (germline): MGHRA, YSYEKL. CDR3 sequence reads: CASSQAGTPLTNEKLFF. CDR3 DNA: TGCGCCAGCAGCCAAGCCGGGACCCCCCTTACTAATGAAAAACTGTTTTTT.

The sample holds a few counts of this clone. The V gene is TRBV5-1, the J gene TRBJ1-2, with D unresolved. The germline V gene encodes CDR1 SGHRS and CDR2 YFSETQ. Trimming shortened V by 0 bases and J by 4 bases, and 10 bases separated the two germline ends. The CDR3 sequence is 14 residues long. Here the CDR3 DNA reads TGCGCCAGCAGCTTGGCCGAGGGAACCTATGGCTACACCTTC. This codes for CASSLAEGTYGYTF.

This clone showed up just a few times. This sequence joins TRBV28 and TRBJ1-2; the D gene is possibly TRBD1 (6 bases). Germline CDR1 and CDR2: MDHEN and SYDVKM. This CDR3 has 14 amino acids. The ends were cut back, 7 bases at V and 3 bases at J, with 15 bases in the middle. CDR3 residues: CASTLPGVDYGYTF. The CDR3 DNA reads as TGTGCCAGCACCCTCCCAGGGGTTGACTATGGCTACACCTTC.

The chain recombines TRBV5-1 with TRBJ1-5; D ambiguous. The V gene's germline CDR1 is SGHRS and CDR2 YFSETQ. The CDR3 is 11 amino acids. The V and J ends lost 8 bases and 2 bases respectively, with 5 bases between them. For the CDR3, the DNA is TGCGCCAGACATGGCAATCAGCCCCAGCATTTT. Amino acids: CARHGNQPQHF.

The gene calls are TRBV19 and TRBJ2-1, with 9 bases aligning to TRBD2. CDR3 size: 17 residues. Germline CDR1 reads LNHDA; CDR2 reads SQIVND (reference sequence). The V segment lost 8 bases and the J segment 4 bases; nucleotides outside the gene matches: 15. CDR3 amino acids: CASQRGAGGRAYNEQFF. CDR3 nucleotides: TGTGCCAGTCAAAGGGGCGCGGGCGGGAGGGCATACAATGAGCAGTTCTTC.

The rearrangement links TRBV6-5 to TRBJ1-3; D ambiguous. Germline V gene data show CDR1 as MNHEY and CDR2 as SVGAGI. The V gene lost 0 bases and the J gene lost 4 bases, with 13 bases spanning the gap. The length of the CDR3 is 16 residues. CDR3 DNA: TGTGCCAGCAGTTACTCGGGGATCTTCTCCGGAAACACCATATATTTT. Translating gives CASSYSGIFSGNTIYF.

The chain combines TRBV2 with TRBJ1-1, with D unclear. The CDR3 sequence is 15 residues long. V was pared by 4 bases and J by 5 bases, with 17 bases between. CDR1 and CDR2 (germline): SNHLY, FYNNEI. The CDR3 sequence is CASSGPGSRGTEAFF. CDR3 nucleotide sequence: TGTGCCAGCAGTGGTCCGGGGAGTCGTGGAACTGAAGCTTTCTTT.

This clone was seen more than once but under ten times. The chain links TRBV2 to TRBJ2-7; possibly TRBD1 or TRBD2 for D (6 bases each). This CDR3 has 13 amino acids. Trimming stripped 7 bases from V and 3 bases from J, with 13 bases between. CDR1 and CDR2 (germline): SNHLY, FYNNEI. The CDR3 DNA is TGTGCCAGCACGGGCGGGACACTCTACGAGCAGTACTTC. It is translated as CASTGGTLYEQYF.

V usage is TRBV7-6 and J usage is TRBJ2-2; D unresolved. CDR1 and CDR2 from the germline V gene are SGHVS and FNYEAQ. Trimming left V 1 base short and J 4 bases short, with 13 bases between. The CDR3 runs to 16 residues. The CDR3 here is CASSLEVPPLTGELFF. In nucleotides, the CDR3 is TGTGCCAGCAGCTTAGAGGTACCGCCTCTCACCGGGGAGCTGTTTTTT.

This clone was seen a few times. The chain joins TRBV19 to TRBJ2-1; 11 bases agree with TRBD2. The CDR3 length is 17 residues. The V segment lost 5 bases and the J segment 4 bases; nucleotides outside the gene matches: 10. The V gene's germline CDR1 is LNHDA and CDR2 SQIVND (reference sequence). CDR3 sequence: CASSPLAGGRLYNEQFF. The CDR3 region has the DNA TGTGCCAGTAGTCCTCTAGCGGGAGGTAGACTATACAATGAGCAGTTCTTC.

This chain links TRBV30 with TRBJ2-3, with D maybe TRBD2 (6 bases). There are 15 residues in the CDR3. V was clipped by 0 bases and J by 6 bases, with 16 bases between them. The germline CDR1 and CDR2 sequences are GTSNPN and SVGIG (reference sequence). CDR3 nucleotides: TGTGCCTGGAGTGTGGGACTGGCAGGTCGTGATACGCAGTATTTT. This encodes CAWSVGLAGRDTQYF.

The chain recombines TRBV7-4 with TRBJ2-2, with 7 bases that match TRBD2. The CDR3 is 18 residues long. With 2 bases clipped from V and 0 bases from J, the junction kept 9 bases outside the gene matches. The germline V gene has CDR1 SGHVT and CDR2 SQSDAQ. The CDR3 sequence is CASSLMLAVTANTGELFF. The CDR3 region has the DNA TGTGCCAGCAGCTTAATGCTAGCGGTGACCGCGAACACCGGGGAGCTGTTTTTT.

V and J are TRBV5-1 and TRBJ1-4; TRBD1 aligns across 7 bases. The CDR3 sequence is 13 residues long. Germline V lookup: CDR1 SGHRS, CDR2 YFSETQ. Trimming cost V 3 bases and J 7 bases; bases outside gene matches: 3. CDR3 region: CASSSTGSEKLFF. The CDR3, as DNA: TGCGCCAGCAGCTCGACAGGGAGTGAAAAACTGTTTTTT.

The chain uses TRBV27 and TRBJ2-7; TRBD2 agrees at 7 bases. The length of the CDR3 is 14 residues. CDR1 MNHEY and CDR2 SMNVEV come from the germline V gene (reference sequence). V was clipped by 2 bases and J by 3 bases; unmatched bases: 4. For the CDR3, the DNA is TGTGCCAGCAGTTTACGGGGGGACTTCTACGAGCAGTACTTC. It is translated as CASSLRGDFYEQYF.

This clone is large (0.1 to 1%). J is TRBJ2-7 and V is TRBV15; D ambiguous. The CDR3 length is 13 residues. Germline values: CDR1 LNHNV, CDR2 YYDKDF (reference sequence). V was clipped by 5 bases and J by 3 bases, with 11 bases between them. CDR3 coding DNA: TGTGCCACCAGCCTAAACGACGGCTACGAGCAGTACTTC. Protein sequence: CATSLNDGYEQYF.

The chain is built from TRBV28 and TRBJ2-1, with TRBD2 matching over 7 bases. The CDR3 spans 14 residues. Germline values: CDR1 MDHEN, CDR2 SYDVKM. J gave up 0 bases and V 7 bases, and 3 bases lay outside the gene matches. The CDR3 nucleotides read TGTGCCAGCATGGGGGGGAGCTCCTACAATGAGCAGTTCTTC. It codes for CASMGGSSYNEQFF.

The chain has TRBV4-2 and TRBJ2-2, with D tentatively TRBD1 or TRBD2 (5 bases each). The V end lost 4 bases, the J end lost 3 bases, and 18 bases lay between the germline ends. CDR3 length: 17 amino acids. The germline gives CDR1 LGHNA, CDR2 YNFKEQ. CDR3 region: CASSPLKGSADTGELFF. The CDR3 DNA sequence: TGTGCCAGCAGCCCGTTAAAGGGGAGCGCTGACACCGGGGAGCTGTTTTTT.

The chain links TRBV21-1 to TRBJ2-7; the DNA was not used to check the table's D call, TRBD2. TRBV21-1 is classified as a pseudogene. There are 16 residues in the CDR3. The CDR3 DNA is TGTGCCAGCAGTTTCGCCCAGCACATACTAAAGTACGAGCAGTACTTC. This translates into CASSFAQHILKYEQYF.